This T cell receptor (beta chain) was sequenced during a study of naive and memory T cell subsets (dated by TCRdb to the late 2010s). Concerning the study at large: Sorted naive and memory T cell subsets from peripheral blood were analyzed in the study using a UMI-based, open-source pipeline for TCR alpha and beta sequencing. IgG serology results and the functional CMV T cell responses were in complete agreement. RNA was DNase-treated and reverse transcribed with TCR constant-region primers, mostly using SuperScript III. Findings and caveats that apply to the study as a whole: In both CD4 and CD8 cells, a rise in Gini index and a fall in Shannon and inverse Simpson diversity were observed from naive through CM, EM and EMRA. A clonotype was defined as a single alpha or beta chain sequence rather than as a paired alpha/beta receptor. The repertoire findings for the naive and memory subsets could not be validated against a ground truth because none was available. TCR abundance followed a power law whose exponent differed between naive and memory subsets but was consistent across the three individuals. A few larger clonotypes were present in naive repertoires, particularly the CD8 repertoires, and these clonotypes were possibly memory cells re-expressing CD45RA. RNA-based TCR counts may be affected by expression changes linked to T cell activation and differentiation. Following error correction, more than 90% of naive TCR sequences occurred only once, which made naive abundance distributions much steeper than those of memory subsets.

From a lookup of the germline V gene, CDR1 and CDR2 are SGHRS and YFSETQ. V loses 1 base of germline sequence and J loses 9 bases, and the interval between the two ends is 14 bases. The CDR3 has 14 amino acids, counting the end cysteine and phenylalanine. Only the CDR3 DNA stays, 42 bases, in frame from base 1. From the second PCR step on, the TCR alpha and beta chain libraries were amplified in separate reactions. To determine each donor's CMV status, fresh PBMCs were stimulated overnight with CMV viral lysate, and IFNgamma production from CD4+ T cells was then assessed. CD4 T cells were positively selected with Miltenyi beads, followed by positive selection of CD8 T cells from the CD4-negative fraction. Cells stained for CD3, CD4, CD8, CD45RA, CD27 and a live/dead dye were sorted on a BD Aria II into four subsets by CD45RA and CD27. Blood came from a few healthy volunteers, each fractionated into CD4 and CD8 T cells and then into four differentiation subsets. About 120 ml of peripheral blood was taken from each donor, and PBMC were separated by density-gradient centrifugation on Ficoll-Paque PLUS. Sorted cells were lysed in RLT buffer, and RNA was extracted with a Qiagen RNeasy kit and stored at -80°C.

The method behind the library was UMI-ligation and nested PCR. The beta constant-region primer consisted of an equimolar mixture of two oligonucleotides that together covered TRBC1 and TRBC2. The ligated cDNA went through four rounds of PCR with nested alpha and beta constant-region primers together with the SP2 primer. T4 RNA ligase 1 ligated a single-stranded oligonucleotide carrying the SP2 primer and a 12-nucleotide UMI to the cDNA 3' end. The ligation reaction was kept at 16 degrees C for 20-24 hours. PCR2 was typically performed as a SYBR Green qPCR and was stopped at a predetermined threshold so that over-amplification was prevented. Agencourt AMPure XP magnetic beads were used for all purifications after the first. Library amounts were measured by Qubit and library quality was assessed on a TapeStation, where the main peak was expected at around 650 bp. The pooled libraries were sequenced on an Illumina MiSeq using v2 2x251 paired-end kits, which usually yielded about 0.95-2.1 million reads per sample. Each sample was pooled at about 4.3 nM, and about 4.5-8% PhiX was included to help cluster recognition. The authors' pipeline ran thus. FASTQ reads processed by Demultiplexor were assigned V and J genes by Decombinator through tag matching that tolerated a single base-pair mismatch. Collapsinator relied on UMIs to fix sequencing errors as well as frequency errors caused by PCR heterogeneity. CDR3Translator translated TCRs and extracted CDR3s from the conserved cysteine to the FGXG phenylalanine, flagging non-productive sequences. Gini, Shannon entropy and inverse Simpson indices were calculated on repertoires subsampled to equal numbers of UMI-defined TCRs. Within the linear range, a power law was fitted to clonotype abundance distributions using maximum likelihood. On one naive CD8 sample, the pipeline and MIGEC gave similar UMI counts, unique TCR numbers and clonal distributions. In one analysis, naive TCRs also found in any memory subset of the same donor were removed from the naive repertoire. The repertoires were searched for under 7,500 CMV-associated CDR3 sequences that had been compiled from VDJdb and a published dataset. TCRdb cleaned the public reads at Q25 with fastp, built clones with MiXCR and kept in-frame beta chains. Every CDR3 protein is listed once, alongside the most common genes and DNA of its rows. The V and J calls were determined by TCRdb, not by the authors. This sample holds tens of thousands of distinct CDR3 sequences; about 10% were observed only once. The ten most abundant clones make up 0.95% to 1.5% of the sample.

This clonotype was counted many times. Its antigen remains unidentified. One base away there is no much larger clone; base qualities are not given. The sequencing input was naive CD8+ T cells from blood. Explained via the paper, the cell subset or site label denotes: naive T cells, CD45RA high CD27+. The clonotype comes from a human donor in good health. The chain uses TRBV5-1 and TRBJ2-1; TRBD2 is a weak D gene call, 6 bases matching. The CDR3 loop reads CASSLTSYGGEQFF. In nucleotides, the sequence is TGCGCCAGCAGCTTGACTAGCTATGGGGGTGAGCAGTTCTTC.